One and the same sample provided the 29 T cell receptor beta chains below, sequenced in a study of spatial heterogeneity in lung cancer. Noted time point: sample taken at primary tumor resection. Each CDR3 protein gets one entry after TCRdb re-called the 5' RACE reads with MiXCR. The sample includes under 14,000 distinct CDR3 sequences, 7.9% seen only once; the top ten take around a fifth. Findings and caveats of the study: Tumor mutation counts were tracked by expanded intratumoral alpha and beta TCR counts.

These TCRs are of unknown antigen specificity. The starting material was lung tumor tissue, obtained at surgery. Receptors originate from a female donor with early-stage non-small cell lung cancer.

This clonotype was detected ten times or more. Within a library made for alpha chains, this beta chain is off target, and its count is uninformative. The V call is TRBV12-3 or TRBV12-4, the J call TRBJ2-7; TRBD1 is a possible D gene (6 bases). V was shortened by 4 bases and J by 4 bases, with 17 bases between the two germline ends. The CDR3 covers 15 residues. CDR3: CASSSYRAEIYEQYF. The CDR3 DNA is TGTGCCAGCAGTTCCTACAGGGCGGAGATTTACGAGCAGTACTTC.

This clonotype was counted many times. Being off target in a library aimed at alpha chains, this beta chain has a size of little meaning. The chain couples TRBV28 to TRBJ1-5; D call uncertain. The V gene lost 7 bases and the J gene lost 2 bases, with 12 bases spanning the gap. This CDR3 has 14 amino acids. Germline CDR1 and CDR2: MDHEN and SYDVKM. This CDR3 is CASTDLVGNQPQHF. The DNA for the CDR3 is TGTGCCAGCACCGACCTTGTCGGCAATCAGCCCCAGCATTTT.

Turning to this clonotype: The library was built for alpha chains, so this beta chain is an off-target read and its size means little. The V call is TRBV12-3 or TRBV12-4, the J call TRBJ1-5; TRBD1 might be the D (6 bases). V lost 5 bases and J lost 1, with 12 bases in between. The CDR3 runs 15 residues. CDR3 sequence (DNA): TGTGCCAGCAGTAAACAGGGAAAGAGCAATCAGCCCCAGCATTTT. It encodes CASSKQGKSNQPQHF.

Comments on this clonotype: This beta chain is a stray sequence in a library constructed for alpha chains; its clone size is not meaningful. The chain has TRBV30 and TRBJ2-7; D gene ambiguous. CDR3 length: 12 amino acids. Germline V gene lookup returns CDR1 GTSNPN and CDR2 SVGIG (reference sequence). V dropped 0 bases and J dropped 7 bases, with 10 bases sitting between them. CDR3 in amino acids: CAWSVIPWEQYF. CDR3 sequence (DNA): TGTGCCTGGAGTGTCATTCCTTGGGAGCAGTACTTC.

This clonotype was detected ten times or more. Since it is a stray read in a library aimed at alpha chains, this beta chain has a size that is not meaningful. CDR3 in DNA: TGTGCCAGCCCTGACAGGAGCAATAGCAATCAGCCCCAGCATTTT. Protein sequence: CASPDRSNSNQPQHF. The chain couples TRBV27 to TRBJ1-5; D may be TRBD1 (6 bases). There are 15 residues in the CDR3. The V gene lost 8 bases and the J gene lost 0 bases, with 14 bases spanning the gap. Germline V lookup: CDR1 MNHEY, CDR2 SMNVEV (reference sequence).

This clonotype was counted a single time. Because this beta chain is a stray read in a library intended to capture alpha chains, its abundance should not be given much weight. V usage is TRBV4-3 and J usage is TRBJ1-5; D is unresolved. CDR1 is LGHNA, CDR2 YSLEER, per germline. CDR3 length: 13 amino acids. The V end was cut by 2 bases, the J end by 5 bases, with 7 bases between. The CDR3 bases are TGCGCCAGCAGCCAAAGCCAGGATCAGCCCCAGCATTTT. This gives the protein CASSQSQDQPQHF.

This clonotype was found many times. With the library built for alpha chains, this beta chain is off target and its frequency is not meaningful. J is TRBJ2-2 and V is TRBV6-2 or TRBV6-3, with no clear D. The ends were cut back, 4 bases at V and 1 base at J, with 1 base in the middle. CDR1 and CDR2 from the germline V gene are MNHEY and SVGEGT. The CDR3 has 12 residues. CDR3 in amino acids: CASSWNTGELFF. The CDR3 DNA is TGTGCCAGCAGTTGGAACACCGGGGAGCTGTTTTTT.

This clonotype was picked up many times. Because the library targeted alpha chains, this beta chain is an off-target read whose size means little. V usage is TRBV7-6 and J usage is TRBJ2-1; 9 nucleotides align to TRBD2. Trimming at V came to 3 bases and at J to 10 bases, leaving 16 bases not matched to a gene. Germline CDR1 and CDR2: SGHVS and FNYEAQ. This CDR3 contains 17 residues. For the CDR3, the DNA is TGTGCCAGCAGCTTGGCATCCGGGACTAGCTTACGAAGGGAGCAGTTCTTC. Translated, it gives CASSLASGTSLRREQFF. Full variable domain (missing parts from reference TRBV7-6 and TRBJ2-1): GAGVSQSPRYKVTKRGQDVALRCDPISGHVSLYWYRQALGQGPEFLTYFNYEAQQDKSGLPNDRFSAERPEGSISTLTIQRTEQRDSAMYRCASSLASGTSLRREQFFGPGTRLTVL.

This clonotype was detected only a few times. The library was designed around alpha chains, so this beta chain is a stray read whose abundance carries little weight. The chain joins TRBV18 to TRBJ2-7, with 15 bases aligning to TRBD2. The CDR3 contains 16 residues. Germline V gives CDR1 KGHSH, CDR2 LQKENI. Trimming cost V 2 bases and J 5 bases; bases outside gene matches: 4. CDR3 residues: CASSPRTSGGADEQYF. In DNA, the CDR3 is TGTGCCAGCTCACCAAGGACTAGCGGGGGGGCCGACGAGCAGTACTTC.

The sample holds many counts of this clonotype. The library was built for alpha chains, so this beta chain is an off-target read and its size means little. The chain uses TRBV5-5 and TRBJ2-7, with D possibly TRBD1 on 5 matching bases. This CDR3 has 14 residues. CDR1 SGHKS and CDR2 YYEKEE come from the germline V gene (reference sequence). Trimming took off 4 bases at V and 0 bases at J, with 11 bases between the two ends. The CDR3 sequence: CASSLVDTSYEQYF. The DNA for the CDR3 is TGTGCCAGCAGCCTAGTGGACACCTCCTACGAGCAGTACTTC.

This clonotype was detected many times. This beta chain appears as a stray read in a library generated for alpha chains; its size is not informative. V is TRBV7-2 and J is TRBJ1-3; D is unclear. From germline, CDR1 is SGHTA and CDR2 FQGNSA. The CDR3 contains 17 residues. Trimming took off 1 base at V and 0 bases at J, with 13 bases between the two ends. The CDR3 DNA follows: TGTGCCAGCAGCTTAGTGGCAGTGCAAGTCTCTGGAAACACCATATATTTT. As protein: CASSLVAVQVSGNTIYF.

This clonotype was found many times. This beta chain came through as a stray read in a library set up for alpha chains, and its size says little. The chain employs TRBV6-1 and TRBJ1-1; possible D gene TRBD1, 5 bases. The CDR3 totals 13 residues. Germline CDR1 and CDR2: MNHNS and SASEGT. Trimming took 9 bases from V and 4 from J, leaving 15 bases between them. The CDR3 DNA is TGTGCCAGTCAGAGGGCAGGGACCACTGAAGCTTTCTTT. It yields the protein CASQRAGTTEAFF.

In its sample, this clonotype was seen many times. Being off target in a library aimed at alpha chains, this beta chain has a size of little meaning. The rearrangement uses TRBV20-1 and TRBJ2-6; D remains ambiguous. Germline loops: CDR1 DFQATT, CDR2 SNEGSKA (reference sequence). V lost 0 bases and J lost 0, with 3 bases in between. This CDR3 comprises 14 residues. The CDR3 protein is CSARDSSGANVLTF. The CDR3 DNA sequence: TGCAGTGCTAGAGATTCCTCTGGGGCCAACGTCCTGACTTTC.

This clonotype has more than one count but fewer than ten. A library made for alpha chains picked up this beta chain off target, so its size means little. V gene TRBV20-1 combines with J gene TRBJ2-5; D unclear. This CDR3 has 13 residues. Germline CDR1 and CDR2: DFQATT and SNEGSKA (reference sequence). Trimming removed 5 bases at V and 0 bases at J, with 10 bases between. The CDR3 loop reads CSADVDNQETQYF. In DNA form, the CDR3 reads TGCAGTGCTGACGTCGACAACCAAGAGACCCAGTACTTC.

This clonotype was recorded at least ten times. For a library built for alpha chains, this beta chain is a stray read; little rests on its size. The chain combines TRBV5-1 with TRBJ1-2; D not certain. Trimming stripped 4 bases from V and 7 bases from J, with 17 bases between. The CDR3 is made up of 14 amino acids. Germline V lookup: CDR1 SGHRS, CDR2 YFSETQ. The CDR3 spells CASSPSGTLGGYTF. The CDR3 DNA reads TGCGCCAGCAGCCCCTCAGGCACCCTGGGTGGCTACACCTTC.

This clonotype was seen many times. This beta chain is a stray sequence in a library constructed for alpha chains; its clone size is not meaningful. J is TRBJ1-2 and V is TRBV6-5; 7 positions agree with TRBD1. CDR1 and CDR2 from the germline V gene are MNHEY and SVGAGI. Germline trimming cut 6 bases from V and 6 bases from J; bases unmatched to any gene: 19. The CDR3 has 17 residues. The CDR3 nucleotides read TGTGCCAGCAGCTTCACAGGGGCGAGGGGTAGTAGAGATGGCTACACCTTC. It codes for CASSFTGARGSRDGYTF.

As concerns this clonotype: This beta chain is a stray sequence in a library constructed for alpha chains; its clone size is not meaningful. The V call is TRBV14, the J call TRBJ2-1; 8 nucleotides align to TRBD2. CDR3 length: 15 amino acids. With 5 bases clipped from V and 2 bases from J, the junction kept 5 bases outside the gene matches. Germline CDR1 and CDR2: SGHDN and FVKESK. Here the CDR3 DNA reads TGTGCCAGCAGCGTCGGGGGGGCCGCCTACAATGAGCAGTTCTTC. This codes for CASSVGGAAYNEQFF.

For this clonotype: Found in a library prepared for alpha chains, this beta chain is an off-target read, and its abundance has little meaning. DNA of the CDR3: TGTGCCAGCAGCTTAGCCGGGGCGGGGTGGGTCGAGACCCAGTACTTC. Its protein product is CASSLAGAGWVETQYF. The V call is TRBV7-8, the J call TRBJ2-5, with D perhaps matching TRBD2 (6 bases). This CDR3 comprises 16 residues. Germline V CDR1 and CDR2: SGHVS, FQNEAQ. The V end lost 0 bases, the J end lost 5 bases, and 16 bases lay between the germline ends.

This clonotype came up many times. The size of this beta chain means little, since it is a stray read in a library made for alpha chains. This sequence joins TRBV5-1 and TRBJ1-1; 7 nucleotides match TRBD1. In germline, CDR1 is SGHRS, CDR2 YFSETQ. This CDR3 spans 13 amino acids. Trimming cost V 3 bases and J 2 bases; bases outside gene matches: 1. The CDR3 bases are TGCGCCAGCAGCTGGGACAGCAACACTGAAGCTTTCTTT. Residues: CASSWDSNTEAFF.

This clonotype was seen ten or more times. Within a library made for alpha chains, this beta chain is off target, and its count is uninformative. The V gene is TRBV5-1, the J gene TRBJ1-4, with a possible D match to TRBD1 (5 bases). The V end was cut by 0 bases, the J end by 8 bases, with 11 bases between. The V gene's germline CDR1 is SGHRS and CDR2 YFSETQ. This CDR3 contains 14 residues. The CDR3 DNA is TGCGCCAGCAGCTTGGAGGGGTCGGGGGAAAAACTGTTTTTT. Protein sequence: CASSLEGSGEKLFF.

This clonotype was counted at least ten times. Within a library made for alpha chains, this beta chain is off target, and its count is uninformative. This chain links TRBV11-1 with TRBJ2-7; the D gene is possibly TRBD2 (6 bases). From germline, CDR1 is SGHAT and CDR2 FQDESV (reference sequence). V dropped 5 bases and J dropped 6 bases, with 20 bases sitting between them. The length of the CDR3 is 15 residues. CDR3 DNA sequence: TGTGCCAGCAGCCAAACTACCGGGGGTTCGGGCGAGCAGTACTTC. Translated: CASSQTTGGSGEQYF.

This clonotype is labeled medium-sized. This beta chain is a stray sequence in a library constructed for alpha chains; its clone size is not meaningful. The V call is TRBV6-6, the J call TRBJ1-1, with D maybe TRBD1 (5 bases). Germline CDR1 reads MNHNY; CDR2 reads SVGAGI (reference sequence). Trimming left V 6 bases short and J 7 bases short, with 18 bases between. This CDR3 contains 14 residues. The CDR3 DNA is TGTGCCAGCAGCCCCCCTCTGGGGCAGGGTGAAGCTTTCTTT. Amino acids: CASSPPLGQGEAFF.

By frequency in the sample, this clonotype is medium-sized. This beta chain is a stray sequence in a library constructed for alpha chains; its clone size is not meaningful. The chain couples TRBV2 to TRBJ1-1, with 8 bases matching TRBD1. Trimming took 6 bases from V and 5 from J; bases not matched to a gene: 5. Germline CDR1 is SNHLY and CDR2 is FYNNEI. This CDR3 contains 13 residues. The CDR3 here is CASSYTGGTEAFF. As DNA, the CDR3 is TGTGCCAGCAGCTATACAGGGGGTACTGAAGCTTTCTTT.

This clonotype was detected many times. The library was built for alpha chains, so this beta chain is an off-target read and its size means little. The rearrangement uses TRBV10-3 and TRBJ2-1; 11 nucleotides agree with TRBD1. The CDR3 contains 16 residues. The trim removed 3 bases at V and 8 bases at J, leaving 9 bases unmatched. The germline CDR1 and CDR2 sequences are ENHRY and SYGVKD. The CDR3: CAISEPAGQGADEQFF. CDR3 nucleotide sequence: TGTGCCATCAGTGAACCCGCCGGACAGGGGGCTGATGAGCAGTTCTTC.

Regarding this clonotype: This beta chain is a stray sequence in a library constructed for alpha chains; its clone size is not meaningful. V usage is TRBV7-2 and J usage is TRBJ2-1; D might be TRBD1 (6 bases). Germline loops: CDR1 SGHTA, CDR2 FQGNSA. V lost 5 bases to trimming and J lost 7 bases, with 36 bases between them. This CDR3 has 21 residues. The DNA for the CDR3 is TGTGCCAGCAGCCCACCTCCCCGTGTTCTCTCGGCGCGTATCAGGGGAAATGAGCAGTTCTTC. Encoded protein: CASSPPPRVLSARIRGNEQFF.

This clonotype is judged medium-sized (0.01 to 0.1%). This beta chain is an off-target read within a library intended for alpha chains, so its frequency means little. This chain joins TRBV7-3 and TRBJ1-1, with a possible D match to TRBD1 (6 bases). This CDR3 is 14 amino acids long. Germline V gene data show CDR1 as SGHTA and CDR2 as FQGTGA. V was shortened by 5 bases and J by 0 bases, with 10 bases between the two germline ends. The CDR3 sequence is CASSIGQMNTEAFF. The DNA for the CDR3 is TGTGCCAGCAGCATCGGACAGATGAACACTGAAGCTTTCTTT.

This clonotype showed up many times. This beta chain is an unintended read in a library built for alpha chains; its size means little. This chain uses TRBV29-1 with TRBJ1-1; D is uncertain. This CDR3 comprises 13 residues. CDR1 and CDR2 from the germline V gene are SQVTM and ANQGSEA. V was cut by 2 bases and J by 3 bases, with 10 bases left in between. The DNA for the CDR3 is TGCAGCGTTGAAAAGGCTAAATACACTGAAGCTTTCTTT. This gives the protein CSVEKAKYTEAFF.

This clonotype occurred many times. This beta chain is an unintended read in a library built for alpha chains; its size means little. The rearrangement uses TRBV12-5 and TRBJ1-4; D unresolved. The V end lost 6 bases, the J end lost 3 bases, and 14 bases lay between the germline ends. Germline V lookup: CDR1 LGHNT, CDR2 FRNRAP. The length of the CDR3 is 15 residues. The DNA of the CDR3 is TGTGCTAGTGGCCCCGGCACACCGGCTAATGAAAAACTGTTTTTT. Encoded protein: CASGPGTPANEKLFF.

The table lists this clonotype with many counts. This beta chain appears as a stray read in a library generated for alpha chains; its size is not informative. The chain is built from TRBV6-2 or TRBV6-3 and TRBJ2-3; D is uncertain. The CDR3 totals 12 residues. The V gene's germline CDR1 is MNHEY and CDR2 SVGEGT. Between the trimmed V and J ends, which lost 8 bases and 7 bases, there was a span of 13 bases. Here the CDR3 reads CASAPASNTQYF. The CDR3 DNA reads as TGTGCCAGCGCCCCCGCTTCTAATACGCAGTATTTT.